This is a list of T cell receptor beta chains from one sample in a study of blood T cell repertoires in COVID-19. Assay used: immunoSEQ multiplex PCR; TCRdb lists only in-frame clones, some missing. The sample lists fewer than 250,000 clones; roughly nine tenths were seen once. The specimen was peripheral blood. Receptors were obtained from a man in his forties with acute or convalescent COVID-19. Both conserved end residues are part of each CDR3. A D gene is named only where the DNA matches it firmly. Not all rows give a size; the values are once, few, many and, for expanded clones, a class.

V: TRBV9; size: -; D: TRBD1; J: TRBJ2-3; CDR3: CASSLTTGFTPDTQYF; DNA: TGTGCCAGCAGCTTGACGACAGGGTTTACCCCAGATACGCAGTATTTT
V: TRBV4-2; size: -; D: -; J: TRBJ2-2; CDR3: CASSQDRGTTNTGELFF; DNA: TGTGCCAGCAGCCAAGATCGCGGGACCACTAACACCGGGGAGCTGTTTTTT
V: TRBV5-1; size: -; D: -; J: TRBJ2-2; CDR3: CASSLDGRGTGELFF; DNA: TGCGCCAGCAGCTTGGACGGAAGAGGCACCGGGGAGCTGTTTTTT
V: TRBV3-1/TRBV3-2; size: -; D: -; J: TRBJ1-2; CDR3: CASSPREGPYGYTF; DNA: TGTGCCAGCAGCCCGCGGGAGGGGCCCTATGGCTACACCTTC
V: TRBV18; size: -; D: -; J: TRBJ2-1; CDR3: CASSPPLLDLREQFF; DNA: TGTGCCAGCTCACCACCCCTCCTTGATCTCAGGGAGCAGTTCTTC
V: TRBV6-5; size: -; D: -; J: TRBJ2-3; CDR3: CASSYLVRADTQYF; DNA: TGTGCCAGCAGTTACCTTGTGAGGGCAGATACGCAGTATTTT
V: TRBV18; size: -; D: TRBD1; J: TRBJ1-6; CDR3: CASSQGAESPLHF; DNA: TGTGCCAGCTCACAGGGGGCAGAATCACCCCTCCACTTT
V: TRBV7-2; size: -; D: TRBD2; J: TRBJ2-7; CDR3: CASSLGREGEQYF; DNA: TGTGCCAGCAGCTTAGGCAGGGAGGGCGAGCAGTACTTC
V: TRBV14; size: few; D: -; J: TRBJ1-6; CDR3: CASSQERAAAPLHF; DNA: TGTGCCAGCAGCCAAGAGCGGGCTGCGGCACCCCTCCACTTT
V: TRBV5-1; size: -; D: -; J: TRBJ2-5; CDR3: CASTVQGHWEETQYF; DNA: TGCGCCAGTACGGTACAGGGACATTGGGAAGAGACCCAGTACTTC
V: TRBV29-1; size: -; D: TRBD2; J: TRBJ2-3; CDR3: CSVGGLAGPGVITDTQYF; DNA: TGCAGCGTTGGGGGACTAGCGGGGCCTGGGGTGATCACAGATACGCAGTATTTT
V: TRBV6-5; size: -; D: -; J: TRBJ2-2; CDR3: CASSYSQSGELFF; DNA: TGTGCCAGCAGTTACTCTCAGTCCGGGGAGCTGTTTTTT
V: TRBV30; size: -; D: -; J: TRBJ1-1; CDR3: CAWSAVITEAFF; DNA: TGTGCCTGGAGCGCGGTGATCACTGAAGCTTTCTTT
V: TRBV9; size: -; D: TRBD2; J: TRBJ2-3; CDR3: CASSAGLAPSTDTQYF; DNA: TGTGCCAGCAGTGCGGGACTAGCCCCGTCCACAGATACGCAGTATTTT
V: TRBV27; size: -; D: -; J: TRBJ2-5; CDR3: CASSLTFQETQYF; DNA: TGTGCCAGCAGTTTAACTTTTCAAGAGACCCAGTACTTC
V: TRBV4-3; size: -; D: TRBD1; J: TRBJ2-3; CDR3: CASSQDRVVGTGTDTQYF; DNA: TGCGCCAGCAGCCAAGATCGAGTCGTTGGGACAGGCACAGATACGCAGTATTTT
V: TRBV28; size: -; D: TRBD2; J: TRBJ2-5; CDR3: CASRGQGLAGEGAQYF; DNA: TGTGCCAGCAGGGGACAGGGACTAGCGGGGGAAGGGGCCCAGTACTTC
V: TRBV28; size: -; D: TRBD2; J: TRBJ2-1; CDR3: CASSFPTSGRYNEQFF; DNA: TGTGCCAGCAGTTTCCCGACTAGCGGGAGGTACAATGAGCAGTTCTTC
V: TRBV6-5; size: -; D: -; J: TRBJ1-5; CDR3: CASSSRGGNQPQHF; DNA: TGTGCCAGCAGTAGCAGGGGAGGCAATCAGCCCCAGCATTTT
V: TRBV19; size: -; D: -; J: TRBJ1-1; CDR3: CASKQMNTEAFF; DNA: TGTGCCAGTAAACAGATGAACACTGAAGCTTTCTTT
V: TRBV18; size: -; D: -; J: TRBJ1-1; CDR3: CASSGGVNTEAFF; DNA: TGTGCCAGCTCAGGGGGGGTGAACACTGAAGCTTTCTTT
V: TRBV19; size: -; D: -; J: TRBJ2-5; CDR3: CASSPGDGETQYF; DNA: TGTGCCAGTAGTCCAGGGGACGGGGAGACCCAGTACTTC
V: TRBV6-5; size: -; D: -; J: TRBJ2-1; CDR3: CASSYRRRRDANEQFF; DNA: TGTGCCAGCAGTTACAGACGGCGGAGGGATGCCAATGAGCAGTTCTTC